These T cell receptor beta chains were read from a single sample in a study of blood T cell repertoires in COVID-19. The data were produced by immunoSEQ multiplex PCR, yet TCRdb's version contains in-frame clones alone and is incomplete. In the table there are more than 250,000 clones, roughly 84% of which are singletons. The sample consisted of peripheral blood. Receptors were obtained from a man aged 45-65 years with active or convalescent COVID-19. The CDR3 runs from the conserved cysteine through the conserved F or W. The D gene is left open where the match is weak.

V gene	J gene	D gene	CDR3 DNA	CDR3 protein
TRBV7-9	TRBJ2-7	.	TGTGCCAGCAGCTTAGGACAGCCCTACGAGCAGTACTTC	CASSLGQPYEQYF
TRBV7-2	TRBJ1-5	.	TGTGCCAGCAGCCCCTCTAGTCCTCGGGACAATCAGCCCCAGCATTTT	CASSPSSPRDNQPQHF
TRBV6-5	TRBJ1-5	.	TGTGCCAGCGAACAGGATCGGTATAGCAATCAGCCCCAGCATTTT	CASEQDRYSNQPQHF
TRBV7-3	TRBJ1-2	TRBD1	TGTGCCAGCAGCCCCGGACAGGGACTATCCTATGGCTACACCTTC	CASSPGQGLSYGYTF
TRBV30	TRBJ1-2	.	TGTGCCTGGACGCACAGGGACTATAACTATGGCTACACCTTC	CAWTHRDYNYGYTF
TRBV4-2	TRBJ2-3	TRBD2	TGTGCCAGCAGCCAAGATCCCGGACTAGCGGGAAGCACAGATACGCAGTATTTT	CASSQDPGLAGSTDTQYF
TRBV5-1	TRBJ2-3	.	TGCGCCAGCAGCTTGGCAGGGGATTCTACGCAGTATTTT	CASSLAGDSTQYF
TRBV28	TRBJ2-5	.	TGTGCCACCGTTAGGGGAGGACTCCAAGAGACCCAGTACTTC	CATVRGGLQETQYF
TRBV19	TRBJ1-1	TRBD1	TGTGCCAGTAGTCTAAACAGGGGGCTAGGAGTGAACACTGAAGCTTTCTTT	CASSLNRGLGVNTEAFF
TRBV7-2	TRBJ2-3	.	TGTGCCAGCAGCTTATTCCAGGGGTGGGGTACGCAGTATTTT	CASSLFQGWGTQYF
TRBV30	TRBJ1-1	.	TGTGCCTGGAGTTCGGCCCGCGGCGTAAATACTGAAGCTTTCTTT	CAWSSARGVNTEAFF
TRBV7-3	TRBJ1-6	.	TGTGCCAGCAGCTTAAATGAAGGGACAAGCCTCCACTTT	CASSLNEGTSLHF
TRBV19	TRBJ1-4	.	TGTGCCAGTAGCTCCAGGGGAATGGGGGAAAAACTGTTTTTT	CASSSRGMGEKLFF
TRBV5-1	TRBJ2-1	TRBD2	TGCGCCAGCAGCCTCCCCCTTGGGCGGGGGGCCCATGAGCAGTTCTTC	CASSLPLGRGAHEQFF
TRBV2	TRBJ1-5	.	TGTGCCAGCAGAAATCGGGGAAATCAGCCCCAGCATTTT	CASRNRGNQPQHF
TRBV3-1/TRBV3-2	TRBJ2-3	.	TGTGCCAGCAGCCCAAGAGGGTCCGGGAGCAGCACAGATACGCAGTATTTT	CASSPRGSGSSTDTQYF
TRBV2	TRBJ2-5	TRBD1	TGTGCCAGCAGCGGGACAGGGGGAGAGACCCAGTACTTC	CASSGTGGETQYF
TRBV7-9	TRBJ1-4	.	TGTGCCAGCAGCTCACCCGGCGTGGACAGTCTTGCAACTAATGAAAAACTGTTTTTT	CASSSPGVDSLATNEKLFF